Following are 24 T cell receptor beta chains from one sample sequenced in a study of T-cell reconstitution after alpha-beta-depleted transplantation in children. As it was prepared, the TCRbeta library received unique molecular identifiers. TCRdb processed the PCR reads anew with MiXCR; each CDR3 protein has one entry. In the table there are about 830,000 distinct CDR3 sequences, about 16% of which are singletons. The specimen comprised PBMCs, mostly from graft donor cells, sampled 360 days after TCRalphabeta/CD19-depleted stem cell transplant. The receptors stem from a male patient aged 10 to 17 who had a stem cell transplant for acute lymphoblastic leukemia, so the T cells may come from the graft donor.

The table lists this clonotype with a few counts. The V gene is TRBV7-2, the J gene TRBJ2-3; 8 positions match TRBD1. Germline V gives CDR1 SGHTA, CDR2 FQGNSA. This CDR3 has 16 amino acids. J gave up 2 bases and V 6 bases, and 10 bases lay outside the gene matches. In nucleotides, the CDR3 is TGTGCCAGCAGACTTCGACAGGGGACACCCACAGATACGCAGTATTTT. As protein: CASRLRQGTPTDTQYF.

This rearrangement joins TRBV11-2 to TRBJ1-2, with D perhaps matching TRBD1 (6 bases). CDR3 length: 14 amino acids. Per germline, CDR1 SGHAT and CDR2 FQNNGV. V gave up 5 bases and J gave up 4 bases, with 14 bases separating them. This CDR3 is CASSLDRVLYGYTF. The DNA for the CDR3 is TGTGCCAGCAGCCTGGACAGAGTTCTCTATGGCTACACCTTC.

The sample holds a few counts of this clonotype. The chain recombines TRBV12-3 or TRBV12-4 with TRBJ2-2; 9 bases map to TRBD1. V shed 5 bases, J shed 6 bases, and the junction held 10 bases outside the gene matches. The CDR3 contains 16 residues. This CDR3 is CASSPGPGQGAGELFF. CDR3 bases: TGTGCCAGCAGTCCGGGACCGGGACAGGGAGCCGGGGAGCTGTTTTTT.

This clonotype was picked up a small number of times. This chain uses TRBV27 with TRBJ2-7, with 7 nucleotides matching TRBD2. Trimming removed 11 bases from V and 3 bases from J; junction bases left unmatched: 10. CDR1 is MNHEY, CDR2 SMNVEV, per germline (reference sequence). The CDR3 has 13 residues. In nucleotides, the CDR3 is TGTGCCCATATGCGGGGGACGATCTACGAGCAGTACTTC. It codes for CAHMRGTIYEQYF.

The table lists this clonotype with many counts. This chain links TRBV12-3 or TRBV12-4 with TRBJ2-3; tentative D call: TRBD2 (5 bases). Trimming removed 5 bases from V and 2 bases from J, with 14 bases in between. CDR3 size: 15 residues. CDR3 nucleotide sequence: TGTGCCAGCAGTGGCGGAAGCCTAGCCACAGATACGCAGTATTTT. Its translation is CASSGGSLATDTQYF.

This clonotype was counted only a few times. The CDR3 here is CASSLVEGRNEQFF. CDR3 in DNA: TGCGCCAGCAGCTTGGTCGAGGGACGCAATGAGCAGTTCTTC. This chain uses TRBV5-1 with TRBJ2-1; D is possibly TRBD1 or TRBD2 (5 bases each). The CDR3 runs 14 residues. V lost 0 bases, J lost 6 bases, and 10 bases lay in between. CDR1 is SGHRS, CDR2 YFSETQ, per germline.

A few counts support this clonotype. The chain employs TRBV7-3 and TRBJ1-1; D not certain. V was pared by 0 bases and J by 4 bases, with 9 bases between. The CDR3 length is 14 residues. Germline values: CDR1 SGHTA, CDR2 FQGTGA. The CDR3 loop is CASSLTGPTTEAFF. The DNA for the CDR3 is TGTGCCAGCAGCTTAACCGGGCCGACCACTGAAGCTTTCTTT.

The chain employs TRBV6-1 and TRBJ2-3, with 8 nucleotides matching TRBD2. The CDR3 sequence is 14 residues long. V was pared by 6 bases and J by 6 bases, with 8 bases of the junction left unmatched. In germline, CDR1 is MNHNS, CDR2 SASEGT. The CDR3 spells CASSLVRGGDTQYF. CDR3 sequence (DNA): TGTGCCAGCAGCCTCGTCCGGGGGGGCGATACGCAGTATTTT.

This clonotype was found a few times. This rearrangement joins TRBV29-1 to TRBJ2-1, with 9 bases lining up with TRBD2. J gave up 0 bases and V 6 bases, and 3 bases lay outside the gene matches. This CDR3 has 14 amino acids. From germline, CDR1 is SQVTM and CDR2 ANQGSEA. CDR3 DNA: TGCAGCGTAAGACTAGCGGCCTCCTACAATGAGCAGTTCTTC. It is translated as CSVRLAASYNEQFF.

The V and J genes are TRBV27 and TRBJ2-1; D is perhaps TRBD2 (6 bases). The ends were cut back, 4 bases at V and 1 base at J, with 29 bases in the middle. Germline lookup yields CDR1 MNHEY and CDR2 SMNVEV (reference sequence). The CDR3 is made up of 21 amino acids. The CDR3 region is CASSSPTLSGLAQGSYNEQFF. CDR3 nucleotide sequence: TGTGCCAGCAGTTCTCCTACTCTGAGCGGGCTAGCCCAAGGGTCCTACAATGAGCAGTTCTTC.

Only a few counts were recorded for this clonotype. This chain links TRBV5-1 with TRBJ2-5, with D tentatively TRBD1 (6 bases). The CDR3 covers 15 residues. The V end lost 4 bases, the J end lost 3 bases, and 16 bases lay between the germline ends. Germline V gives CDR1 SGHRS, CDR2 YFSETQ. Written as DNA, the CDR3 is TGCGCCAGCAGCCTCAGGGGTATCCTTAAAGAGACCCAGTACTTC. Translating it yields CASSLRGILKETQYF.

This clonotype came up a few times. The CDR3 nucleotides are TGTGCCAGCTTTCTAGCGGGAGAATACAATGAGCAGTTCTTC. This translates into CASFLAGEYNEQFF. V gene TRBV12-3 or TRBV12-4 combines with J gene TRBJ2-1; 10 bases match TRBD2. V lost 8 bases to trimming and J lost 4 bases; unmatched junction nucleotides: 5. The CDR3 totals 14 residues.

This rearrangement joins TRBV18 to TRBJ2-7, with D maybe TRBD1 (6 bases). The CDR3 extends over 21 amino acids. Trimming shortened V by 3 bases and J by 2 bases, and 32 bases separated the two germline ends. Germline V gene data show CDR1 as KGHSH and CDR2 as LQKENI. The CDR3 bases are TGTGCCAGCTCACCCAACTTAGAGGTCGCCGCAACTCTAGGGGGAGCCTACGAGCAGTACTTC. The encoded protein is CASSPNLEVAATLGGAYEQYF.

This clonotype was counted ten times or more. The chain recombines TRBV5-1 with TRBJ1-5; weak D call: TRBD1 (6 bases). V lost 4 bases and J 5 bases, leaving 10 bases between the germline ends. Germline loops: CDR1 SGHRS, CDR2 YFSETQ. The CDR3 loop spans 13 amino acids. The CDR3 sequence: CASSPNRDQPQHF. The CDR3 nucleotides read TGCGCCAGCAGCCCCAACAGGGATCAGCCCCAGCATTTT.

CDR3 sequence (DNA): TGCAGCGTAGGCCGGGGGACCGGGGAGCTGTTTTTT. It translates to CSVGRGTGELFF. This chain joins TRBV29-1 and TRBJ2-2; perhaps TRBD2 as D (6 bases). Trimming shortened V by 6 bases and J by 5 bases, and 10 bases separated the two germline ends. CDR1 is SQVTM and CDR2 is ANQGSEA in the germline V gene. CDR3 length: 12 residues.

The V gene is TRBV9, the J gene TRBJ2-1; possibly TRBD1 or TRBD2 for D (6 bases each). This CDR3 spans 18 amino acids. Germline CDR1 is SGDLS and CDR2 is YYNGEE. Trimming removed 0 bases from V and 0 bases from J, with 16 bases in between. CDR3 protein: CASSVDPTGASSYNEQFF. The CDR3 region has the DNA TGTGCCAGCAGCGTAGACCCGACGGGGGCAAGCTCCTACAATGAGCAGTTCTTC.

This clonotype was detected only a few times. The chain joins TRBV7-6 to TRBJ2-7, with D maybe TRBD2 (6 bases). This CDR3 is built from 14 residues. Trimming cost V 4 bases and J 5 bases, with 15 bases left between them. CDR1 SGHVS and CDR2 FNYEAQ come from the germline V gene. Written as DNA, the CDR3 is TGTGCCAGCAGCTCGTTGCTGGAGGGCCACGAGCAGTACTTC. It yields the protein CASSSLLEGHEQYF.

The CDR3: CASSSSAGTSGRTDTQYF. The CDR3, as DNA: TGTGCCAGCAGCTCCTCCGCCGGGACTAGCGGGCGCACAGATACGCAGTATTTT. The chain uses TRBV11-2 and TRBJ2-3; TRBD2 matches at 12 bases. Germline V gene data show CDR1 as SGHAT and CDR2 as FQNNGV. There are 18 residues in the CDR3. V shed 4 bases and J 1 base; nucleotides not matched to a gene: 9.

The chain carries TRBV7-9 and TRBJ2-1, with 7 bases fitting TRBD2. Trimming cost V 2 bases and J 5 bases; bases outside gene matches: 9. This CDR3 has 16 residues. Germline loops: CDR1 SEHNR, CDR2 FQNEAQ (reference sequence). DNA of the CDR3: TGTGCCAGCAGCTTATATATCGGGGGGAGCGACAATGAGCAGTTCTTC. It specifies CASSLYIGGSDNEQFF.

The chain has TRBV12-3 or TRBV12-4 and TRBJ2-5; possibly TRBD1 or TRBD2 for D (5 bases each). The CDR3 consists of 18 residues. Trimming removed 4 bases at V and 0 bases at J, with 21 bases between. The CDR3 coding sequence is TGTGCCAGCAGTTCTCTTTTACCCACCGGGGCAAACCAAGAGACCCAGTACTTC. It translates to CASSSLLPTGANQETQYF.

The gene calls are TRBV20-1 and TRBJ2-6; 7 bases align to TRBD1. The V segment lost 4 bases and the J segment 3 bases; nucleotides outside the gene matches: 3. The CDR3 length is 14 residues. CDR1 is DFQATT and CDR2 is SNEGSKA in the germline V gene (reference sequence). Written as DNA, the CDR3 is TGCAGTGCTAAACAGGGGAGTGGGGCCAACGTCCTGACTTTC. Its protein is CSAKQGSGANVLTF.

This clonotype came up a few times. The chain uses TRBV5-1 and TRBJ2-2; 9 bases are shared with TRBD2. CDR1 is SGHRS, CDR2 YFSETQ, per germline. Losses at the gene ends were 4 bases for V and 2 bases for J; bases not matched to a gene: 9. The CDR3 extends over 17 amino acids. CDR3 in amino acids: CASSPAGGAVNTGELFF. DNA of the CDR3: TGCGCCAGCAGCCCGGCGGGAGGGGCAGTCAACACCGGGGAGCTGTTTTTT.

The table lists this clonotype with many counts. The chain combines TRBV4-1 with TRBJ2-7, with TRBD1 as a possible D gene (6 bases). Germline-derived CDR1 and CDR2 are MGHRA and YSYEKL. The CDR3 runs 15 residues. V lost 0 bases, J lost 2 bases, and 11 bases lay in between. The DNA for the CDR3 is TGCGCCAGCAGCCAAGACGTCAGGGGCGCCTACGAGCAGTACTTC. It codes for CASSQDVRGAYEQYF.

This clonotype has more than one count but fewer than ten. This chain joins TRBV7-6 and TRBJ2-7; 15 positions match TRBD2. The length of the CDR3 is 15 residues. From germline, CDR1 is SGHVS and CDR2 FNYEAQ. With V trimmed by 4 bases and J by 6 bases, 4 bases remained unmatched. The DNA for the CDR3 is TGTGCCAGCAGCTCGGGACTAGCGGGAGGCCGCGAGCAGTACTTC. This encodes CASSSGLAGGREQYF. The full variable domain, in which reference TRBV7-6 and TRBJ2-7 provide the parts outside the CDR3, is GAGVSQSPRYKVTKRGQDVALRCDPISGHVSLYWYRQALGQGPEFLTYFNYEAQQDKSGLPNDRFSAERPEGSISTLTIQRTEQRDSAMYRCASSSGLAGGREQYFGPGTRLTVT.